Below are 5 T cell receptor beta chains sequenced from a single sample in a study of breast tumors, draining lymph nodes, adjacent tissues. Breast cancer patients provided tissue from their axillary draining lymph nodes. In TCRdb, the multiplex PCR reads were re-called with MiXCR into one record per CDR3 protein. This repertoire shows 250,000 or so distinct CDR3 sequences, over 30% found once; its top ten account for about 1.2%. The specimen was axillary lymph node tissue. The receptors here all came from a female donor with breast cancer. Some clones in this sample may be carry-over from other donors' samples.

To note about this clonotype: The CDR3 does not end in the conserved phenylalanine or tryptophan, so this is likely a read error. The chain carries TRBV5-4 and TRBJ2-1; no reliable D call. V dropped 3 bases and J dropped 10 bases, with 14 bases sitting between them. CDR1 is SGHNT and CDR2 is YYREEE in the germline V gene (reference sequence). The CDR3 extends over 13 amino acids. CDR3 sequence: CASSWRPRIEQFS. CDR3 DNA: TGTGCCAGCAGCTGGCGACCACGTATCGAGCAGTTCTCC.

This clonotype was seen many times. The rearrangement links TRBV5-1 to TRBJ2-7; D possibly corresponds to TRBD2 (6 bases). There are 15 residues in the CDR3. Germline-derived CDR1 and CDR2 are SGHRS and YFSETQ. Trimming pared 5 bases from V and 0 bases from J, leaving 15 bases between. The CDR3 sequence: CASSGGLADSYEQYF. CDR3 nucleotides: TGCGCCAGCAGTGGGGGGTTGGCGGACTCCTACGAGCAGTACTTC.

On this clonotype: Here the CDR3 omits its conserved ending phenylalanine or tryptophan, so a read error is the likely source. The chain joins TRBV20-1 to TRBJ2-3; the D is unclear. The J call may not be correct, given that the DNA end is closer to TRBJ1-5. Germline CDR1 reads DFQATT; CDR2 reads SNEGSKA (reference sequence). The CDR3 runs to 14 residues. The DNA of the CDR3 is TGCAGTCTTGCTGGTGCGGGAGGTACAGATACGCAGCATTGT. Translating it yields CSLAGAGGTDTQHC.

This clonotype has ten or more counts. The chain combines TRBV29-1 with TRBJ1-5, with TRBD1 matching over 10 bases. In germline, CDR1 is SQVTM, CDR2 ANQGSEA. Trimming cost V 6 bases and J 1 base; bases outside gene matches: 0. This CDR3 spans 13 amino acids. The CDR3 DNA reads TGCAGCGTGGGACAGGGGAGCAATCAGCCCCAGCATTTT. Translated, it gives CSVGQGSNQPQHF. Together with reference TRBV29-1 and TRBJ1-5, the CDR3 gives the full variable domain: SAVISQKPSRDICQRGTSLTIQCQVDSQVTMMFWYRQQPGQSLTLIATANQGSEATYESGFVIDKFPISRPNLTFSTLTVSNMSPEDSSIYLCSVGQGSNQPQHFGDGTRLSIL.

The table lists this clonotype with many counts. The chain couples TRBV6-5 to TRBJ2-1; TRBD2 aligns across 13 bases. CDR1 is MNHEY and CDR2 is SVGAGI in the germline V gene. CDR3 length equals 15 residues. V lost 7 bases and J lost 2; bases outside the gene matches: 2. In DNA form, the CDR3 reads TGTGCCAGCACTGGACTAGCGGGAGCCTACAATGAGCAGTTCTTC. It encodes CASTGLAGAYNEQFF.